One sample yielded the 16 T cell receptor beta chains listed below, sequenced in a study of blood T cell repertoires in COVID-19. The method was immunoSEQ multiplex PCR; TCRdb's version includes in-frame clones alone and lacks a portion of them. The data show over 20,000 clones, 90% seen once. The sample taken for sequencing was peripheral blood. The origin of the receptors is a man between 65 and 79 years old with acute or convalescent COVID-19.

This clone came up a few times. The J gene is TRBJ1-2, the V gene TRBV9; tentatively, D is TRBD1 (5 bases). Germline CDR1 is SGDLS and CDR2 is YYNGEE. Between the trimmed V and J ends, which lost 0 bases and 5 bases, there was a span of 8 bases. The CDR3 runs to 13 residues. The CDR3 protein is CASSVVSGYGYTF. In DNA, the CDR3 is TGTGCCAGCAGCGTAGTGTCAGGGTATGGCTACACCTTC.

V and J are TRBV6-1 and TRBJ2-7; D may be TRBD1 (7 bases). The germline V gene has CDR1 MNHNS and CDR2 SASEGT. V was shortened by 3 bases and J by 5 bases, with 11 bases between the two germline ends. The CDR3 sequence is 13 residues long. CDR3 in amino acids: CASSEQGGNEQYF. CDR3 coding DNA: TGTGCCAGCAGTGAGCAGGGGGGAAACGAGCAGTACTTC.

This clone occurred once. The chain uses TRBV10-3 and TRBJ2-2; 10 nucleotides align to TRBD1. The J segment lost 6 bases and the V segment lost 2 bases, leaving 9 bases of the junction unmatched. Germline CDR1 ENHRY, CDR2 SYGVKD. The length of the CDR3 is 17 residues. Here the CDR3 DNA reads TGTGCCATCAGTGAGCAGTTACTCGGACAGGGGGCCGGGGAGCTGTTTTTT. This encodes CAISEQLLGQGAGELFF.

This CDR3 is CASSTGQGNHQPQHF. For the CDR3, the DNA is TGTGCCAGCAGTACGGGACAGGGTAACCATCAGCCCCAGCATTTT. The genes are TRBV28 and TRBJ1-5; TRBD1 matches at 9 bases. This CDR3 is built from 15 residues. Germline V gives CDR1 MDHEN, CDR2 SYDVKM. The V segment lost 5 bases and the J segment 5 bases; nucleotides outside the gene matches: 7.

The V gene is TRBV6-2 or TRBV6-3, the J gene TRBJ1-1; unclear D gene. The V gene's germline CDR1 is MNHEY and CDR2 SVGEGT. The CDR3 is 13 residues long. Between the trimmed V and J ends, which lost 2 bases and 1 base, there was a span of 5 bases. The CDR3: CASSYRGNTEAFF. DNA for the CDR3: TGTGCCAGCAGTTACCGGGGGAACACTGAAGCTTTCTTT.

This clone is a singleton in its sample. The V call is TRBV10-3, the J call TRBJ2-3, with a possible D match to TRBD2 (5 bases). Germline V CDR1 and CDR2: ENHRY, SYGVKD. Between the trimmed V and J ends, which lost 8 bases and 1 base, there was a span of 7 bases. The CDR3 has 12 residues. Here the CDR3 DNA reads TGTGCCATCGGAGGAGGCACAGATACGCAGTATTTT. Its protein product is CAIGGGTDTQYF.

The rearrangement links TRBV7-9 to TRBJ2-1, with D perhaps matching TRBD2 (7 bases). Germline CDR1 SEHNR, CDR2 FQNEAQ (reference sequence). V was clipped by 5 bases and J by 5 bases, with 13 bases between them. This CDR3 comprises 14 residues. CDR3 amino acids: CASSLGGPDNEQFF. Written as DNA, the CDR3 is TGTGCCAGCAGCCTCGGGGGGCCGGACAATGAGCAGTTCTTC. Full variable domain (rest looked up from reference TRBV7-9 and TRBJ2-1): DTGVSQNPRHKITKRGQNVTFRCDPISEHNRLYWYRQTLGQGPEFLTYFQNEAQLEKSRLLSDRFSAERPKGSFSTLEIQRTEQGDSAMYLCASSLGGPDNEQFFGPGTRLTVL.

The genes are TRBV5-5 and TRBJ1-6; possibly TRBD1 for D (5 bases). Trimming removed 4 bases at V and 7 bases at J, with 12 bases between. There are 14 residues in the CDR3. The germline V gene encodes CDR1 SGHKS and CDR2 YYEKEE (reference sequence). DNA of the CDR3: TGTGCCAGCAGCGCAGGGTTTTTGAATTCACCCCTCCACTTT. Encoded protein: CASSAGFLNSPLHF.

The chain's CDR3 is CATSEPGTGNTGELFF. In DNA form, the CDR3 reads TGTGCCACCAGTGAACCCGGGACAGGGAACACCGGGGAGCTGTTTTTT. The rearrangement joins TRBV24-1 to TRBJ2-2; 8 nucleotides line up with TRBD1. V trimming: 4 bases; J trimming: 1 base; junction bases outside the gene matches: 4. The CDR3 length is 16 residues. Germline V lookup: CDR1 KGHDR, CDR2 SFDVKD.

The CDR3 region is CAAAEGRRGGYTF. The CDR3, as DNA: TGTGCCGCAGCGGAAGGACGGCGGGGTGGCTACACCTTC. The chain has TRBV6-5 and TRBJ1-2; D call uncertain. The CDR3 loop spans 13 amino acids. The germline gives CDR1 MNHEY, CDR2 SVGAGI. V was trimmed by 11 bases and J by 7 bases, leaving 20 bases between them.

The J gene is TRBJ1-5, the V gene TRBV19; 7 nucleotides agree with TRBD1. Trimming took 5 bases from V and 4 from J; bases not matched to a gene: 5. The CDR3 has 14 residues. CDR1 is LNHDA and CDR2 is SQIVND in the germline V gene (reference sequence). Here the CDR3 DNA reads TGTGCCAGTAGTTCCGGGACAGCGAATCAGCCCCAGCATTTT. It encodes CASSSGTANQPQHF.

This rearrangement joins TRBV21-1 to TRBJ2-1; TRBD1, as called in the table, went unchecked against the DNA. TRBV21-1 is given as a pseudogene. The CDR3 is 16 amino acids. The CDR3 sequence: CASSPAGTPSYNEQFF. CDR3 bases: TGTGCCAGCAGCCCCGCCGGGACACCCTCCTACAATGAGCAGTTCTTC.

The V and J genes are TRBV6-4 and TRBJ1-4; D may be TRBD1 (5 bases). V gave up 0 bases and J gave up 5 bases, with 19 bases separating them. Per the germline V gene, CDR1 is MRHNA and CDR2 is SNTAGT. This CDR3 has 18 amino acids. As DNA, the CDR3 is TGTGCCAGCAGTGACTCTGACGATTTAACGGGGGTGAATGAAAAACTGTTTTTT. Translating it yields CASSDSDDLTGVNEKLFF.

This clone has just one count. The chain couples TRBV2 to TRBJ2-5, with 7 bases matching TRBD1. The junction had 10 bases not matched to a gene; V was cut back by 2 bases and J by 7 bases. The CDR3 is 15 residues long. The germline V gene encodes CDR1 SNHLY and CDR2 FYNNEI. For the CDR3, the DNA is TGTGCCAGCAGTGAATACAGGGGCGGTACAGTGACCCAGTACTTC. It yields the protein CASSEYRGGTVTQYF.

The chain is built from TRBV24-1 and TRBJ1-2; TRBD1 matches 9 bases. The germline CDR1 and CDR2 sequences are KGHDR and SFDVKD. The CDR3 extends over 15 amino acids. The ends lost 3 bases at V and 7 bases at J; junction bases unmatched: 8. DNA for the CDR3: TGTGCCACCAGTGATCCGAGGGGACAGGGAGGTGGCTACACCTTC. This gives the protein CATSDPRGQGGGYTF.

J is TRBJ2-7 and V is TRBV6-5; maybe TRBD2 (7 bases). V lost 6 bases to trimming and J lost 4 bases, with 16 bases between them. Germline V lookup: CDR1 MNHEY, CDR2 SVGAGI. The CDR3 loop spans 14 amino acids. CDR3 bases: TGTGCCAGCAGCCCCCGGGGGGCGTCTTACGAGCAGTACTTC. This translates into CASSPRGASYEQYF.